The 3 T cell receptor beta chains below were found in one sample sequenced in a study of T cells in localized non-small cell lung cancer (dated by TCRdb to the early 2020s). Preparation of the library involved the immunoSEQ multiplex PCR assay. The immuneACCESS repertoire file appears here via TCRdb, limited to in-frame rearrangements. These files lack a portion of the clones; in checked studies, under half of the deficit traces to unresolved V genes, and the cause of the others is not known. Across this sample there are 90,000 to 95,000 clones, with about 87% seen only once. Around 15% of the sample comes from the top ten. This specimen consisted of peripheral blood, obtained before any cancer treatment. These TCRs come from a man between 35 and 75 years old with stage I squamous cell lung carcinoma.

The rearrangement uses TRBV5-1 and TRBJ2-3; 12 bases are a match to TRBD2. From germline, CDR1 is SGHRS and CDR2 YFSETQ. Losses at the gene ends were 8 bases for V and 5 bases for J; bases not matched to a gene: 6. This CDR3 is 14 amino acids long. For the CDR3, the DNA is TGCGCCAGTACTAGCGGGGGGAAGGGAGATACGCAGTATTTT. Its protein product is CASTSGGKGDTQYF.

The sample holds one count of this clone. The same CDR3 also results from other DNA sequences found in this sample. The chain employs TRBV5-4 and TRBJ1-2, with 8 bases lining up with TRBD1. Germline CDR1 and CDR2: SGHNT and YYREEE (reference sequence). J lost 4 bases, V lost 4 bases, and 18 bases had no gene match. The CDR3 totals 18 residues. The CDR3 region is CASSPLTGVGGDSYGYTF. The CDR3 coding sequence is TGTGCCAGCAGCCCCCTGACAGGGGTCGGTGGCGACAGCTATGGCTACACCTTC.

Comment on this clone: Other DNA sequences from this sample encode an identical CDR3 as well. The CDR3 sequence: CASSLDRGDGYTF. Here the CDR3 DNA reads TGTGCCAGCAGCCTCGACAGGGGTGATGGCTACACCTTC. V usage is TRBV7-9 and J usage is TRBJ1-2, with 8 positions matching TRBD1. The germline V gene has CDR1 SEHNR and CDR2 FQNEAQ (reference sequence). Germline trimming cut 5 bases from V and 6 bases from J; bases unmatched to any gene: 5. The CDR3 length is 13 residues.